This passage covers 18 T cell receptor beta chains from one sample sequenced in a study of T cell responses to AZD1222 COVID-19 vaccine. Using immunoSEQ multiplex PCR, the repertoire was profiled, and TCRdb retains in-frame clones only, with some absent. The sample yields tens of thousands of clones, about nine tenths seen once. The source material was peripheral blood, sampled on day 0 of AZD1222 vaccination. The origin of the receptors is an adult in good health.

The rearrangement joins TRBV29-1 to TRBJ1-2, with no clear D. The CDR3 totals 13 residues. The germline V and J ends were trimmed by 4 bases and 1 base, with 10 bases remaining between them. The V gene's germline CDR1 is SQVTM and CDR2 ANQGSEA. CDR3 coding DNA: TGCAGCGTTGGAGGATCGAGTAACTATGGCTACACCTTC. Translated: CSVGGSSNYGYTF.

The V call is TRBV7-2, the J call TRBJ2-7, with D maybe TRBD2 (6 bases). The CDR3 sequence is 15 residues long. Per the germline V gene, CDR1 is SGHTA and CDR2 is FQGNSA. Between the trimmed V and J ends, which lost 3 bases and 0 bases, there was a span of 12 bases. In DNA, the CDR3 is TGTGCCAGCAGCTTCCAAACCGGGAGCTCCTACGAGCAGTACTTC. Translated, it gives CASSFQTGSSYEQYF.

This chain links TRBV12-3 or TRBV12-4 with TRBJ2-7; 7 bases are shared with TRBD2. Germline trimming cut 2 bases from V and 3 bases from J; bases unmatched to any gene: 1. The length of the CDR3 is 13 residues. The CDR3 sequence is CASSLWGGYEQYF. The DNA of the CDR3 is TGTGCCAGCAGTTTATGGGGGGGCTACGAGCAGTACTTC.

A single count supports this clone. This rearrangement joins TRBV11-3 to TRBJ1-4; 9 bases align to TRBD1. CDR1 and CDR2 (germline): SGHNT, YENEEA. The trim removed 5 bases at V and 8 bases at J, leaving 6 bases unmatched. The CDR3 covers 14 residues. CDR3 sequence: CASSRGQGEEKLFF. CDR3 nucleotides: TGTGCCAGCAGCCGGGGACAGGGAGAGGAAAAACTGTTTTTT.

V and J are TRBV19 and TRBJ1-6, with D possibly matching TRBD1 (5 bases). The V gene lost 7 bases and the J gene lost 6 bases, with 22 bases spanning the gap. Per the germline V gene, CDR1 is LNHDA and CDR2 is SQIVND (reference sequence). The CDR3 is 17 amino acids. The CDR3 sequence: CASTEGWEEVLNSPLHF. The DNA for the CDR3 is TGTGCCAGTACCGAGGGGTGGGAGGAGGTCCTTAATTCACCCCTCCACTTT.

This chain links TRBV4-1 with TRBJ2-2, with TRBD2 matching over 10 bases. V gave up 3 bases and J gave up 4 bases; unmatched junction bases: 2. This CDR3 has 15 residues. Germline values: CDR1 MGHRA, CDR2 YSYEKL. The CDR3: CASSQGLATTGELFF. The CDR3 DNA is TGCGCCAGCAGCCAGGGACTAGCGACCACCGGGGAGCTGTTTTTT.

The chain recombines TRBV25-1 with TRBJ1-2, with a weak D call TRBD1 (5 bases). Germline lookup yields CDR1 MGHDK and CDR2 SYGVNS. Trimming took off 6 bases at V and 5 bases at J, with 13 bases between the two ends. The length of the CDR3 is 13 residues. This CDR3 reads CASRAGGPYGYTF. Here the CDR3 DNA reads TGTGCCAGCAGGGCCGGGGGACCTTATGGCTACACCTTC.

V and J are TRBV7-8 and TRBJ1-1, with 7 positions matching TRBD1. This CDR3 region has 15 residues. Germline CDR1 and CDR2: SGHVS and FQNEAQ. Trimming cost V 2 bases and J 1 base; bases outside gene matches: 4. The CDR3 loop is CASSLLGQSNTEAFF. Here the CDR3 DNA reads TGTGCCAGCAGCTTATTGGGACAGTCGAACACTGAAGCTTTCTTT.

Turning to this clone: Other DNA variants within this sample encode the same CDR3. The gene calls are TRBV9 and TRBJ1-1, with TRBD1 as a possible D gene (5 bases). Germline values: CDR1 SGDLS, CDR2 YYNGEE. The CDR3 consists of 13 residues. V lost 2 bases, J lost 1 base, and 6 bases lay in between. The CDR3 nucleotides read TGTGCCAGCAGCGTTGACAGGAACACTGAAGCTTTCTTT. This codes for CASSVDRNTEAFF.

In the case of this clone: Other DNA variants within this sample encode the same CDR3. The chain is built from TRBV5-3 and TRBJ1-5; TRBD1 is a possible D gene (6 bases). TRBV5-3 is filed as an ORF, its function uncertain. Trimming shortened V by 5 bases and J by 9 bases, and 9 bases separated the two germline ends. The CDR3 is 11 residues long. The CDR3 region has the DNA TGTGCCAGAAGGGGGGGGCGGCCCCAGCATTTT. This translates into CARRGGRPQHF.

J is TRBJ2-7 and V is TRBV6-1, with D maybe TRBD2 (5 bases). Deletions cut 3 bases from V and 1 base from J, with 16 bases between. CDR1 is MNHNS, CDR2 SASEGT, per germline. The CDR3 runs 16 residues. In DNA, the CDR3 is TGTGCCAGCAGTGATCCTGACTATTTAAGGTCCTACGAGCAGTACTTC. Protein sequence: CASSDPDYLRSYEQYF.

This chain connects TRBV6-2 or TRBV6-3 to TRBJ1-3; TRBD1 matches 7 bases. This CDR3 has 20 amino acids. Trimming cost V 4 bases and J 1 base; bases outside gene matches: 19. Germline V gene lookup returns CDR1 MNHEY and CDR2 SVGEGT. CDR3 DNA sequence: TGTGCCAGCAGTTTCCGGGGAACCGCGGGACAGAAACTTTCTGGAAACACCATATATTTT. Amino acids: CASSFRGTAGQKLSGNTIYF.

The chain employs TRBV6-6 and TRBJ1-6; 7 bases line up with TRBD1. The CDR3 totals 14 residues. From germline, CDR1 is MNHNY and CDR2 SVGAGI (reference sequence). J gave up 10 bases and V 7 bases, and 10 bases lay outside the gene matches. This CDR3 is CASITTGARSPLHF. CDR3 DNA sequence: TGTGCCAGCATTACCACAGGGGCGAGATCACCCCTCCACTTT.

The chain uses TRBV6-5 and TRBJ2-1; TRBD1 or TRBD2 may be the D gene (5 bases each). The CDR3 totals 12 residues. Germline assignment: CDR1 MNHEY and CDR2 SVGAGI. Trimming took 7 bases from V and 6 from J, leaving 10 bases between them. This CDR3 reads CASNKGTNEQFF. For the CDR3, the DNA is TGTGCCAGCAATAAGGGGACCAATGAGCAGTTCTTC.

This chain joins TRBV27 and TRBJ1-5, with 7 positions matching TRBD1. V shed 5 bases and J 0 bases; nucleotides not matched to a gene: 4. Germline lookup yields CDR1 MNHEY and CDR2 SMNVEV (reference sequence). This CDR3 spans 15 amino acids. The CDR3 DNA is TGTGCCAGCAGTCGAGACAGGGCTAGCAATCAGCCCCAGCATTTT. It yields the protein CASSRDRASNQPQHF.

The chain couples TRBV7-6 to TRBJ2-2; 8 nucleotides line up with TRBD1. CDR1 is SGHVS and CDR2 is FNYEAQ in the germline V gene. The CDR3 is 16 amino acids. After removal of 3 bases from V and 4 bases from J, the junction contained 7 bases not matched to a gene. The CDR3 spells CASSLQGAMATGELFF. The CDR3 DNA sequence: TGTGCCAGCAGCTTGCAGGGGGCTATGGCCACCGGGGAGCTGTTTTTT.

This clone was detected only once. The genes are TRBV7-9 and TRBJ1-5, with 8 positions matching TRBD1. Germline V gene lookup returns CDR1 SEHNR and CDR2 FQNEAQ (reference sequence). J was trimmed by 5 bases and V by 3 bases; bases with no gene match: 3. The CDR3 extends over 14 amino acids. The CDR3 sequence is CASSLTGAHQPQHF. Here the CDR3 DNA reads TGTGCCAGCAGCTTGACAGGGGCCCATCAGCCCCAGCATTTT.

In its sample, this clone was seen a few times. The CDR3 here is CASSLGWRDRGLHEQYF. CDR3 DNA: TGTGCCAGCAGCTTGGGGTGGCGGGACAGGGGGCTACACGAGCAGTACTTC. V usage is TRBV5-6 and J usage is TRBJ2-7; 12 bases match TRBD1. This CDR3 spans 17 amino acids. V was pared by 0 bases and J by 5 bases, with 9 bases of the junction left unmatched. Looked up from germline, CDR1 is SGHDT and CDR2 is YYEEEE. The full variable domain, with the rest looked up from reference TRBV5-6 and TRBJ2-7, is DAGVTQSPTHLIKTRGQQVTLRCSPKSGHDTVSWYQQALGQGPQFIFQYYEEEERQRGNFPDRFSGHQFPNYSSELNVNALLLGDSALYLCASSLGWRDRGLHEQYFGPGTRLTVT.